This T cell receptor beta chain comes out of a study of vaccination and CD4 T cells after COVID-19. Trimming removed 2 bases from V and 2 bases from J, with 6 bases in between. Per germline, CDR1 GTSNPN and CDR2 SVGIG (reference sequence). The CDR3 extends over 12 amino acids. Regarding treatment: roughly 10-day PBMC culture with coronavirus spike peptide pools or control peptides (ViraFEST assay). The assay that was used to sequence DNA from cultured CD4+ T cells was the Oncomine TCR Beta short-read assay. TCRdb called the PCR reads again in MiXCR, with one record for every CDR3 protein. The sample shows about 11,000 distinct CDR3 sequences, 45% of them seen only once. Of note for this clonotype: Its target is unknown.

J is TRBJ2-5 and V is TRBV30; D ambiguous. The input for sequencing was cultured CD4+ T cells from blood, taken after SARS-CoV-2 vaccination. The source of this sequence is a human donor with COVID-19. Here the CDR3 reads CAWSMGQETQYF. CDR3 nucleotides: TGTGCCTGGAGTATGGGGCAAGAGACCCAGTACTTC. Drawing the rest from reference TRBV30 and TRBJ2-5, the complete variable domain is SQTIHQWPATLVQPVGSPLSLECTVEGTSNPNLYWYRQAAGRGLQLLFYSVGIGQISSEVPQNLSASRPQDRQFILSSKKLLLSDSGFYLCAWSMGQETQYFGPGTRLLVL.